A single sample is the source of the 17 T cell receptor beta chains below, sequenced in a study of T cell responses to AZD1222 COVID-19 vaccine. The method was immunoSEQ multiplex PCR; TCRdb's version includes in-frame clones alone and lacks a portion of them. The data hold tens of thousands of clones, with nearly 90% observed a single time. This specimen was peripheral blood, taken on day 0 of AZD1222 vaccination. All receptors derive from an adult in good health.

The CDR3 sequence: CASSLAPAGASYNEQFF. As DNA, the CDR3 is TGTGCCAGCAGCTTAGCCCCAGCGGGAGCTTCCTACAATGAGCAGTTCTTC. The rearrangement uses TRBV7-8 and TRBJ2-1, with 8 bases aligning to TRBD2. CDR1 and CDR2 (germline): SGHVS, FQNEAQ. This CDR3 contains 17 residues. Trimming cost V 0 bases and J 1 base; bases outside gene matches: 5.

The V and J genes are TRBV13 and TRBJ2-6; possibly TRBD1 or TRBD2 for D (5 bases each). The CDR3 has 15 amino acids. Germline V CDR1 and CDR2: PRHDT, FYEKMQ (reference sequence). Trimming shortened V by 2 bases and J by 2 bases, and 7 bases separated the two germline ends. The CDR3 loop is CASSLLGAGANVLTF. The CDR3 DNA follows: TGTGCCAGCAGCTTACTGGGGGCTGGGGCCAACGTCCTGACTTTC.

The V and J genes are TRBV21-1 and TRBJ1-1; the D call TRBD1 from the table was never checked on the DNA. TRBV21-1 is an annotated pseudogene. The CDR3 is 14 residues long. CDR3 bases: TGTGCCAGCAGCAAACCGGATCCGACAGAAGAAGCTTTCTTT. Encoded protein: CASSKPDPTEEAFF.

This clone was seen more than once but under ten times. This rearrangement joins TRBV2 to TRBJ2-3, with D unresolved. Trimming shortened V by 6 bases and J by 10 bases, and 14 bases separated the two germline ends. The germline gives CDR1 SNHLY, CDR2 FYNNEI. CDR3 length: 12 amino acids. The DNA of the CDR3 is TGTGCCAGCAGCGGCCCCCTGGGTGCGCAGTATTTT. The encoded protein is CASSGPLGAQYF.

The chain joins TRBV9 to TRBJ1-3; D is unresolved. Between the trimmed V and J ends, which lost 0 bases and 0 bases, there was a span of 4 bases. The V gene's germline CDR1 is SGDLS and CDR2 YYNGEE. The CDR3 runs 14 residues. The CDR3 DNA is TGTGCCAGCAGCGTAGTTAGCTCTGGAAACACCATATATTTT. Translated: CASSVVSSGNTIYF.

This rearrangement joins TRBV7-3 to TRBJ1-6, with TRBD1 matching over 7 bases. The CDR3 has 14 amino acids. Trimming took 5 bases from V and 5 from J; bases not matched to a gene: 3. CDR1 and CDR2 from the germline V gene are SGHTA and FQGTGA. The CDR3 sequence is CASSPGQNNSPLHF. Here the CDR3 DNA reads TGTGCCAGCAGCCCGGGACAGAATAATTCACCCCTCCACTTT.

Comment on this clone: This CDR3 is also generated by other DNA sequences in the sample. The rearrangement links TRBV28 to TRBJ1-1; tentative D call: TRBD1 (6 bases). This CDR3 is 14 amino acids long. Trimming left V 5 bases short and J 0 bases short, with 10 bases between. The germline V gene encodes CDR1 MDHEN and CDR2 SYDVKM. The CDR3 bases are TGTGCCAGCAGTCCGGGGGCTCTGAACACTGAAGCTTTCTTT. Translation: CASSPGALNTEAFF.

This clone has a single count. The chain couples TRBV7-9 to TRBJ1-4; tentative D call: TRBD1 (6 bases). V lost 3 bases to trimming and J lost 6 bases, with 14 bases between them. Germline-derived CDR1 and CDR2 are SEHNR and FQNEAQ (reference sequence). This CDR3 spans 15 amino acids. This CDR3 reads CASSFPRGGDEKLFF. CDR3 DNA: TGTGCCAGCAGCTTCCCCAGGGGAGGGGATGAAAAACTGTTTTTT.

The genes are TRBV3-1 (or the pseudogene TRBV3-2) and TRBJ1-1; D gene ambiguous. Germline V lookup: CDR1 LGHDT, CDR2 YNNKEL (reference sequence). The CDR3 has 18 amino acids. Trimming removed 4 bases at V and 0 bases at J, with 21 bases between. CDR3 bases: TGTGCCAGCAGCCTCAACCGGCCACCCTCCCTCATGAACACTGAAGCTTTCTTT. The encoded protein is CASSLNRPPSLMNTEAFF.

V gene TRBV19 combines with J gene TRBJ2-1, with 11 nucleotides matching TRBD2. The CDR3 runs to 16 residues. Trimming removed 6 bases from V and 10 bases from J; junction bases left unmatched: 14. CDR1 is LNHDA, CDR2 SQIVND, per germline (reference sequence). CDR3 bases: TGTGCCAGTAGCGGGACTAGCGGCCTCCGGGTCGACGAGCAGTTCTTC. Protein sequence: CASSGTSGLRVDEQFF. Complete variable domain (other parts from reference TRBV19 and TRBJ2-1): DGGITQSPKYLFRKEGQNVTLSCEQNLNHDAMYWYRQDPGQGLRLIYYSQIVNDFQKGDIAEGYSVSREKKESFPLTVTSAQKNPTAFYLCASSGTSGLRVDEQFFGPGTRLTVL.

In nucleotides, the CDR3 is TGCGCCAGCAGCCATTATGCGGCGAGTGGGAGGGTCTACGAGCAGTACTTC. As protein: CASSHYAASGRVYEQYF. The chain joins TRBV5-1 to TRBJ2-7; 7 bases line up with TRBD2. The germline V gene has CDR1 SGHRS and CDR2 YFSETQ. The CDR3 consists of 17 residues. V lost 4 bases, J lost 3 bases, and 16 bases stayed unmatched. The variable domain in full, with the rest retrieved from reference TRBV5-1 and TRBJ2-7, is KAGVTQTPRYLIKTRGQQVTLSCSPISGHRSVSWYQQTPGQGLQFLFEYFSETQRNKGNFPGRFSGRQFSNSRSEMNVSTLELGDSALYLCASSHYAASGRVYEQYFGPGTRLTVT.

The chain joins TRBV9 to TRBJ2-1, with 9 positions matching TRBD2. Germline CDR1 reads SGDLS; CDR2 reads YYNGEE. The CDR3 sequence is 15 residues long. Trimming cost V 5 bases and J 8 bases; bases outside gene matches: 11. The CDR3: CASSLIAGGWDEQFF. The DNA for the CDR3 is TGTGCCAGCAGTTTAATCGCGGGAGGGTGGGATGAGCAGTTCTTC.

This rearrangement joins TRBV6-1 to TRBJ2-7; the D gene is possibly TRBD2 (7 bases). V was shortened by 1 base and J by 2 bases, with 18 bases between the two germline ends. The germline gives CDR1 MNHNS, CDR2 SASEGT. The CDR3 length is 17 residues. The CDR3 reads CASSEVGGGGPTYEQYF. CDR3 DNA sequence: TGTGCCAGCAGTGAAGTAGGGGGGGGCGGACCAACCTACGAGCAGTACTTC.

The genes are TRBV5-1 and TRBJ1-1; D not certain. CDR1 is SGHRS and CDR2 is YFSETQ in the germline V gene. V was trimmed by 5 bases and J by 3 bases, leaving 14 bases between them. This CDR3 has 14 amino acids. CDR3 protein: CASRPSSGYTEAFF. CDR3 sequence (DNA): TGCGCCAGCAGGCCTTCTAGTGGGTACACTGAAGCTTTCTTT.

The V call is TRBV2, the J call TRBJ2-7; 12 bases map to TRBD2. This CDR3 contains 15 residues. Germline V gene sequence: CDR1 SNHLY, CDR2 FYNNEI. The J segment lost 2 bases and the V segment lost 6 bases, leaving 5 bases of the junction unmatched. CDR3 sequence reads: CASRDASGRAYEQYF. The DNA for the CDR3 is TGTGCCAGCAGAGACGCTAGCGGGAGGGCCTACGAGCAGTACTTC.

A few counts support this clone. The chain links TRBV28 to TRBJ1-5; unclear D gene. Trimming pared 2 bases from V and 7 bases from J, leaving 12 bases between. This CDR3 has 14 residues. Germline V gene lookup returns CDR1 MDHEN and CDR2 SYDVKM. CDR3 sequence (DNA): TGTGCCAGCAGTTTAACACGGGAAGGGCAGCCCCAGCATTTT. Encoded protein: CASSLTREGQPQHF.

The chain carries TRBV18 and TRBJ2-1; 7 bases agree with TRBD2. This CDR3 is built from 16 residues. V was clipped by 0 bases and J by 2 bases; unmatched bases: 4. Germline CDR1 reads KGHSH; CDR2 reads LQKENI. The CDR3 nucleotides read TGTGCCAGCTCACCACCGGCGGGAGCGCCCTACAATGAGCAGTTCTTC. Protein sequence: CASSPPAGAPYNEQFF.